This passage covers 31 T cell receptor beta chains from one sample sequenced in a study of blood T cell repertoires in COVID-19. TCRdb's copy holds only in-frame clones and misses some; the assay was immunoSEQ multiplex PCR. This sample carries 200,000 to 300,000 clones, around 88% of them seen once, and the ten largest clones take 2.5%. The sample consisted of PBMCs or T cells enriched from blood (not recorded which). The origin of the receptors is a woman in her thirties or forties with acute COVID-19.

CDR3 DNA sequence: TGCGCCAGCAGCCATGGGACAGGGCTCTATGGCTACACCTTC. This gives the protein CASSHGTGLYGYTF. This chain uses TRBV5-1 with TRBJ1-2; 9 positions match TRBD1. The CDR3 runs to 14 residues. J lost 4 bases, V lost 4 bases, and 5 bases had no gene match. Germline-derived CDR1 and CDR2 are SGHRS and YFSETQ. Filled out from reference TRBV5-1 and TRBJ1-2, the complete variable domain reads KAGVTQTPRYLIKTRGQQVTLSCSPISGHRSVSWYQQTPGQGLQFLFEYFSETQRNKGNFPGRFSGRQFSNSRSEMNVSTLELGDSALYLCASSHGTGLYGYTFGSGTRLTVV.

The CDR3 region has the DNA TGTGCCAGTAGTATTGCAGGGAGGAACTATGGCTACACCTTC. It yields the protein CASSIAGRNYGYTF. The chain links TRBV19 to TRBJ1-2, with D perhaps TRBD1 (5 bases). The ends were cut back, 3 bases at V and 2 bases at J, with 10 bases in the middle. The germline gives CDR1 LNHDA, CDR2 SQIVND (reference sequence). CDR3 length: 14 amino acids.

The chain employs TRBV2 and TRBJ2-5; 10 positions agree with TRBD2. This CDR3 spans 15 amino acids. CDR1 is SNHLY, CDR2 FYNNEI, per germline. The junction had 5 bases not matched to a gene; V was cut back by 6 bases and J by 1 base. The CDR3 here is CASRASGGSQETQYF. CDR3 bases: TGTGCCAGCAGGGCTAGCGGGGGATCCCAAGAGACCCAGTACTTC.

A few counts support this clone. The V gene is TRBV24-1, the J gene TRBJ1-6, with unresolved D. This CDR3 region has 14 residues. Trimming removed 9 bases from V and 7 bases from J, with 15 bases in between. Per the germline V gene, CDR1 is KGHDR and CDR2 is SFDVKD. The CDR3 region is CATDPGPRNSPLHF. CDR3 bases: TGTGCCACCGATCCGGGTCCTCGGAATTCACCCCTCCACTTT.

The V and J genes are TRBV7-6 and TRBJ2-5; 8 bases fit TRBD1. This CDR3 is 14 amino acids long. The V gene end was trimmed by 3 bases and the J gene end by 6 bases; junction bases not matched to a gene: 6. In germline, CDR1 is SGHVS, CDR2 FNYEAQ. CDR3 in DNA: TGTGCCAGCAGCTTCGGACAGGGCGGGAAGACCCAGTACTTC. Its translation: CASSFGQGGKTQYF.

DNA of the CDR3: TGTGCCAGCAGCCAAGTCCCGGCAGGGGTCACTGAAGCTTTCTTT. Protein: CASSQVPAGVTEAFF. The gene calls are TRBV3-1 (or the pseudogene TRBV3-2) and TRBJ1-1; maybe TRBD1 (6 bases). V lost 1 base and J lost 4, with 13 bases in between. The germline V gene has CDR1 LGHDT and CDR2 YNNKEL (reference sequence). CDR3 size: 15 residues.

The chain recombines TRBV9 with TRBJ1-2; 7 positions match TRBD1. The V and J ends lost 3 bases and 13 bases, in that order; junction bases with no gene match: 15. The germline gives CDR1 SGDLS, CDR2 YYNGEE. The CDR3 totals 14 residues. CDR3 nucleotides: TGTGCCAGCAGCGAGGGGACAGTCCTAAATAGGTTCACCTTC. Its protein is CASSEGTVLNRFTF. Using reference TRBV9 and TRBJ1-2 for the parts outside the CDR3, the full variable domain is DSGVTQTPKHLITATGQRVTLRCSPRSGDLSVYWYQQSLDQGLQFLIQYYNGEERAKGNILERFSAQQFPDLHSELNLSSLELGDSALYFCASSEGTVLNRFTFGSGTRLTVV.

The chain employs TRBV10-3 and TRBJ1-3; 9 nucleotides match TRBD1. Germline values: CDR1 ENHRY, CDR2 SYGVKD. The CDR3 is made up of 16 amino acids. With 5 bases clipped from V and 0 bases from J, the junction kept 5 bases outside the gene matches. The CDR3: CAISTGTGSSGNTIYF. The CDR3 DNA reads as TGTGCCATCAGTACCGGGACAGGGAGCTCTGGAAACACCATATATTTT.

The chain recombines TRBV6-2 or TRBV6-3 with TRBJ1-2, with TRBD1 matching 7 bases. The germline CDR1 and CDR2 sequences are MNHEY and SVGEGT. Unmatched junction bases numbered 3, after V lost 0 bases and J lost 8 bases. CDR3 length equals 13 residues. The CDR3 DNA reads TGTGCCAGCAGTTACTCGACAGGGCTCGGCTACACCTTC. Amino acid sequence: CASSYSTGLGYTF.

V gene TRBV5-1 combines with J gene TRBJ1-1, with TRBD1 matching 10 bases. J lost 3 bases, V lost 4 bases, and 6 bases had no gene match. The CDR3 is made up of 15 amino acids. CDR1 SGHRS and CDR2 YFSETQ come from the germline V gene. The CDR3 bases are TGCGCCAGCAGCAGGGGCGGGACAGGGGACACTGAAGCTTTCTTT. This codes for CASSRGGTGDTEAFF.

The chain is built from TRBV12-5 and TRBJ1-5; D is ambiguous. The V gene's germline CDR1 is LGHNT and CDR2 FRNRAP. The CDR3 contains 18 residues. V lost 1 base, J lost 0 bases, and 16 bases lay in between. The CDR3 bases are TGTGCTAGTGGTTTGGGGGTCACGCGGGCGTTTAGCAATCAGCCCCAGCATTTT. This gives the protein CASGLGVTRAFSNQPQHF.

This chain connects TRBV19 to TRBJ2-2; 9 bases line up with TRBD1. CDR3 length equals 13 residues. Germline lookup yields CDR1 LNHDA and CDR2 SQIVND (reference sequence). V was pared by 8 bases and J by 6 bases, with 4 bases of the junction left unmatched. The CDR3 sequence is CASDRGNSGELFF. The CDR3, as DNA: TGTGCCAGTGACAGGGGGAATTCCGGGGAGCTGTTTTTT. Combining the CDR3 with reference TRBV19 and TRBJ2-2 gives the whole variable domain DGGITQSPKYLFRKEGQNVTLSCEQNLNHDAMYWYRQDPGQGLRLIYYSQIVNDFQKGDIAEGYSVSREKKESFPLTVTSAQKNPTAFYLCASDRGNSGELFFGEGSRLTVL.

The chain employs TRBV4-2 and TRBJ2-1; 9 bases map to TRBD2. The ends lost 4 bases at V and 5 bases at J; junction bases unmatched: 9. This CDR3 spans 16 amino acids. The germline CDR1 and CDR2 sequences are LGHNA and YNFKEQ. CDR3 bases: TGTGCCAGCAGCCGCCAGGTAGCGGGGGACCACAATGAGCAGTTCTTC. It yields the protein CASSRQVAGDHNEQFF.

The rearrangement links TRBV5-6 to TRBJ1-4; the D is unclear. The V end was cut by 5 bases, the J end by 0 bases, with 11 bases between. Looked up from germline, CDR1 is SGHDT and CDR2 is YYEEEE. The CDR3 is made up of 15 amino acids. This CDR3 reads CASRVGRTTNEKLFF. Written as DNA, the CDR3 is TGTGCCAGCAGGGTTGGGAGAACAACTAATGAAAAACTGTTTTTT.

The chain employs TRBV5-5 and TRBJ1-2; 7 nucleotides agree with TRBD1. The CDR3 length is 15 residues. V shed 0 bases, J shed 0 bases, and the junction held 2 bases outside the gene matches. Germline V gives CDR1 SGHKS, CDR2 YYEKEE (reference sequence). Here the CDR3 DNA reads TGTGCCAGCAGCTTGGAGACAGGGCCTAACTATGGCTACACCTTC. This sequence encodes CASSLETGPNYGYTF.

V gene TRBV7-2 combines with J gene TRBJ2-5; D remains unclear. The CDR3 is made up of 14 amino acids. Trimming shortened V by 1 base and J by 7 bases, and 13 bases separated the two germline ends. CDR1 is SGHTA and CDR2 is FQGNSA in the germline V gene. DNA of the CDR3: TGTGCCAGCAGCTTAGGGGCCACGCCCGGGACCCAGTACTTC. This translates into CASSLGATPGTQYF.

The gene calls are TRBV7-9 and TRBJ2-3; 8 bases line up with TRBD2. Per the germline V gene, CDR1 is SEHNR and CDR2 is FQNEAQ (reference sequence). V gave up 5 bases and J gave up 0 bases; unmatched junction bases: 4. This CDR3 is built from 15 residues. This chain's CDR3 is CASSLGLASTDTQYF. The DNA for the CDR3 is TGTGCCAGCAGCCTCGGACTAGCAAGCACAGATACGCAGTATTTT.

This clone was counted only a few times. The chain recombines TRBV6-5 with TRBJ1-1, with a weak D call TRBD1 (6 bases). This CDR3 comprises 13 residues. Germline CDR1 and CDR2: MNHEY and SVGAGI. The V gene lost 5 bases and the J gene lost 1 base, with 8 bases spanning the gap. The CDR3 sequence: CASSHRENTEAFF. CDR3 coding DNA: TGTGCCAGCAGTCACAGGGAGAACACTGAAGCTTTCTTT.

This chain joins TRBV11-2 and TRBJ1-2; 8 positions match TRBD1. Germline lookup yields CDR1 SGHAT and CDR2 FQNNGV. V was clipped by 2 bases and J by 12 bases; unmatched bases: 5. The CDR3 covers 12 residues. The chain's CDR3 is CASSLNTGGNTF. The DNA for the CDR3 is TGTGCCAGCAGCTTAAATACAGGGGGAAACACCTTC.

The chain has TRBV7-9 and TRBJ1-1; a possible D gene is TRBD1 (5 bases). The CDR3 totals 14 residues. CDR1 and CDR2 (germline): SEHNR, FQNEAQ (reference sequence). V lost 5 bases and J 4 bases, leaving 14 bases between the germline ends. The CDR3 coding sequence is TGTGCCAGCAGCCGAGCCCTAAGGGGCACTGAAGCTTTCTTT. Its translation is CASSRALRGTEAFF.

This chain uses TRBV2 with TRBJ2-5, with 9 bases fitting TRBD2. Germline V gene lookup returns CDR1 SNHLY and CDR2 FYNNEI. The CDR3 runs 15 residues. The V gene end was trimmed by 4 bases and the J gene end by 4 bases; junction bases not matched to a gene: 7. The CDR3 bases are TGTGCCAGCAGTGTGAGGCTAGCGGGGCTAGAGACCCAGTACTTC. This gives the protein CASSVRLAGLETQYF.

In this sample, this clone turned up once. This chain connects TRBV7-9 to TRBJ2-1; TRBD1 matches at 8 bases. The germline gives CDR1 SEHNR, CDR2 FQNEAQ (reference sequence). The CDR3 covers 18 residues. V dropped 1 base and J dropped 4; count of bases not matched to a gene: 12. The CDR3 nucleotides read TGTGCCAGCAGCTTAGACACCGCCGGGACAGGCTTTTACAATGAGCAGTTCTTC. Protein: CASSLDTAGTGFYNEQFF.

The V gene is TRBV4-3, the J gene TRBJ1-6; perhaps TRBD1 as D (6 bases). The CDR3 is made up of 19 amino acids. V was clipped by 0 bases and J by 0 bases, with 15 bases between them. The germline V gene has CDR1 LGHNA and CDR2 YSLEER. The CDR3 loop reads CASSQDWTDRSSYNSPLHF. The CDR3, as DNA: TGCGCCAGCAGCCAAGACTGGACAGACCGTAGCTCCTATAATTCACCCCTCCACTTT.

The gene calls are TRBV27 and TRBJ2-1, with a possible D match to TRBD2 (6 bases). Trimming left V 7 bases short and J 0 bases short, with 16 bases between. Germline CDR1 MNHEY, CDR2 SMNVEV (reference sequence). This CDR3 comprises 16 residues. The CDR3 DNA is TGTGCCAGCACATCTCTAGCGCCGAGCTCCTACAATGAGCAGTTCTTC. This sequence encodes CASTSLAPSSYNEQFF.

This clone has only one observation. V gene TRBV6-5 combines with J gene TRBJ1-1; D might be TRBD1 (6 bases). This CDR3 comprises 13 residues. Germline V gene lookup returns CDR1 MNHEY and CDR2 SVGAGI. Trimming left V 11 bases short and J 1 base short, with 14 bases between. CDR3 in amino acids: CAVRRGGNTEAFF. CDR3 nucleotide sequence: TGTGCCGTTCGGCGAGGGGGGAACACTGAAGCTTTCTTT.

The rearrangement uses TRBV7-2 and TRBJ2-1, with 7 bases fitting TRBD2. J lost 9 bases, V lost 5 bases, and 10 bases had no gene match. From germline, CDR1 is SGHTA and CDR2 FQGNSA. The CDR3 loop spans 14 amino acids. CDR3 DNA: TGTGCCAGCAGCCCAATCCTAGCGGCGGGTGAGCAGTTCTTC. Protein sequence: CASSPILAAGEQFF.

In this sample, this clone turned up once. The CDR3 sequence is CASSIPRGGAEDTQYF. The CDR3 DNA reads as TGTGCCAGTAGTATCCCGCGCGGGGGGGCTGAGGATACGCAGTATTTT. V is TRBV19 and J is TRBJ2-3; 9 nucleotides match TRBD2. Germline V CDR1 and CDR2: LNHDA, SQIVND (reference sequence). The CDR3 extends over 16 amino acids. With 3 bases clipped from V and 6 bases from J, the junction kept 10 bases outside the gene matches.

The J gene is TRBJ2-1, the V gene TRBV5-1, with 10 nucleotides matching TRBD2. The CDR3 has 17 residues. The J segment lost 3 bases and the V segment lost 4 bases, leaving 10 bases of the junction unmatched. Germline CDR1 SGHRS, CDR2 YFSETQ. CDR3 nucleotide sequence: TGCGCCAGCAGCACCGGACTAGCGGCCTTCAACTACAATGAGCAGTTCTTC. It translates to CASSTGLAAFNYNEQFF.

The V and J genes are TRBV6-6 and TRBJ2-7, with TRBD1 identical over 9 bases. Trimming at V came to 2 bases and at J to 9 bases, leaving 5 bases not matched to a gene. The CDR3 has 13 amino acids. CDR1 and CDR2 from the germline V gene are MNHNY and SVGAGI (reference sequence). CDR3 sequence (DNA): TGTGCCAGCAGTTACACCGGGACAGGGCGGCAGTACGTC. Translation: CASSYTGTGRQYV.

The CDR3 nucleotides read TGTGCCAGCAGGCCCCCTGGACAGGTCCACTACAATGAGCAGTTCTTC. Protein: CASRPPGQVHYNEQFF. The rearrangement joins TRBV21-1 to TRBJ2-1; TRBD1, the D gene given by the table, was not confirmed from the DNA. TRBV21-1 is reported as a pseudogene. The CDR3 has 16 amino acids.

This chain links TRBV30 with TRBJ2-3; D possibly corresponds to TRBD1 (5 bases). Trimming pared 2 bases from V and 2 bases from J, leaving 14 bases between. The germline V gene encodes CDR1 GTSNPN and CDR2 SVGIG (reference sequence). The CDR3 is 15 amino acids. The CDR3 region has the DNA TGTGCCTGGAGTCTGTTAGGGGTTCTCACAGATACGCAGTATTTT. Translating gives CAWSLLGVLTDTQYF.